The 27 T cell receptor beta chains below all came from one sample that was sequenced in a study of cytomegalovirus exposure and HLA in healthy donors listed by TCRdb under 2017. To prepare the library, the immunoSEQ multiplex PCR assay was applied. A mixture of 60 forward primers for TCR Vbeta segments and 13 reverse primers for TCR Jbeta segments was used in the multiplex PCR. TCRdb retrieved this table from immuneACCESS and kept in-frame rearrangements only. Not all clones are present; in checked studies, unresolved V genes account for under half, and no reason is known for the remainder. Across this sample there are approximately 130,000 clones, with approximately 87% seen only once. The ten top clones hold around 5.2% of the sample. The sequenced sample was PBMCs. These receptors came from a woman aged 25 to 39 in good health and CMV-seronegative.

This clone was seen once. The genes are TRBV13 and TRBJ2-7; D might be TRBD1 (7 bases). The ends were cut back, 3 bases at V and 6 bases at J, with 18 bases in the middle. This CDR3 comprises 15 residues. CDR1 PRHDT and CDR2 FYEKMQ come from the germline V gene (reference sequence). CDR3 nucleotide sequence: TGTGCCAGCAGCTTGGAGGGAACAGGGGACCGCGAGCAGTACTTC. This translates into CASSLEGTGDREQYF.

The CDR3 bases are TGTGTCAGAAGTTTGAACCCAGGGGGCTCTAACTATGGCTACACCTTC. Amino acids: CVRSLNPGGSNYGYTF. The gene calls are TRBV7-5 and TRBJ1-2; the table's D call TRBD1 went unverified against the DNA. TRBV7-5 is listed as a pseudogene. This CDR3 comprises 16 residues.

The chain employs TRBV7-3 and TRBJ2-7; TRBD2 is a possible D gene (5 bases). The CDR3 covers 16 residues. CDR1 and CDR2 from the germline V gene are SGHTA and FQGTGA. V lost 2 bases, J lost 0 bases, and 14 bases lay in between. The DNA for the CDR3 is TGTGCCAGCAGCTTACTCCCCAGCGGCCCCTCCTACGAGCAGTACTTC. Amino acid sequence: CASSLLPSGPSYEQYF.

Points on this clone: Other nucleotide sequences in the sample specify the same CDR3. This sequence joins TRBV6-4 and TRBJ2-3; 10 bases match TRBD2. The CDR3 runs 15 residues. The trim removed 0 bases at V and 4 bases at J, leaving 1 base unmatched. Germline assignment: CDR1 MRHNA and CDR2 SNTAGT. The CDR3 reads CASSDSAGGPDTQYF. The CDR3 DNA is TGTGCCAGCAGTGACTCAGCGGGAGGGCCAGATACGCAGTATTTT.

The rearrangement uses TRBV28 and TRBJ2-7, with a weak D call TRBD1 (5 bases). This CDR3 has 13 amino acids. V was shortened by 2 bases and J by 5 bases, with 10 bases between the two germline ends. Germline values: CDR1 MDHEN, CDR2 SYDVKM. The CDR3 spells CASSLRTLDEQYF. CDR3 bases: TGTGCCAGCAGTTTACGGACACTCGACGAGCAGTACTTC. Complete variable domain (other parts from reference TRBV28 and TRBJ2-7): DVKVTQSSRYLVKRTGEKVFLECVQDMDHENMFWYRQDPGLGLRLIYFSYDVKMKEKGDIPEGYSVSREKKERFSLILESASTNQTSMYLCASSLRTLDEQYFGPGTRLTVT.

The chain has TRBV7-2 and TRBJ2-1; TRBD2 matches 13 bases. Germline V gene data show CDR1 as SGHTA and CDR2 as FQGNSA. The CDR3 consists of 18 residues. J gave up 7 bases and V 1 base, and 10 bases lay outside the gene matches. In nucleotides, the CDR3 is TGTGCCAGCAGCTTAGGGGCACTAGCGGGAGGGTTCTTTAATGAGCAGTTCTTC. Translation gives CASSLGALAGGFFNEQFF.

The chain combines TRBV19 with TRBJ1-1; 8 bases match TRBD1. The junction had 5 bases not matched to a gene; V was cut back by 4 bases and J by 1 base. The CDR3 extends over 15 amino acids. The V gene's germline CDR1 is LNHDA and CDR2 SQIVND (reference sequence). CDR3 DNA: TGTGCCAGTAGTACATGGACAGGGAGGAACACTGAAGCTTTCTTT. Its protein product is CASSTWTGRNTEAFF.

The V call is TRBV7-8, the J call TRBJ2-5; a possible D gene is TRBD1 (5 bases). The DNA matches TRBJ2-7 better at its end, which makes the J call doubtful. Germline V lookup: CDR1 SGHVS, CDR2 FQNEAQ. This CDR3 is built from 14 residues. The CDR3 loop is CASSLGGAWYEQYF. CDR3 sequence (DNA): TGTGCCAGCAGCTTAGGGGGCGCTTGGTACGAGCAGTACTTC.

This clone has just a few counts. The CDR3: CSVARSNTEAFF. For the CDR3, the DNA is TGCAGCGTCGCCAGGTCGAACACTGAAGCTTTCTTT. This chain links TRBV29-1 with TRBJ1-1; D remains unclear. In germline, CDR1 is SQVTM, CDR2 ANQGSEA. V was cut by 6 bases and J by 1 base, with 9 bases left in between. CDR3 length: 12 residues.

The chain combines TRBV27 with TRBJ1-2; 11 nucleotides align to TRBD1. CDR1 MNHEY and CDR2 SMNVEV come from the germline V gene (reference sequence). V was pared by 6 bases and J by 6 bases, with 3 bases of the junction left unmatched. The CDR3 has 13 amino acids. For the CDR3, the DNA is TGTGCCAGCAGAGGACAGGGGGCGAATGGCTACACCTTC. This encodes CASRGQGANGYTF.

V and J are TRBV29-1 and TRBJ2-5; TRBD2 might be the D (6 bases). The J call may be mistaken, given a closer DNA end match to TRBJ2-7. The CDR3 is made up of 14 amino acids. The germline CDR1 and CDR2 sequences are SQVTM and ANQGSEA. The CDR3 protein is CSVPDTSGSYEQYF. For the CDR3, the DNA is TGCAGCGTCCCCGACACCTCCGGGAGCTACGAGCAGTACTTC.

The CDR3 here is CASGETGGNEQYF. Written as DNA, the CDR3 is TGTGCCAGCGGCGAGACAGGGGGCAACGAGCAGTACTTC. The V and J genes are TRBV6-1 and TRBJ2-7; 10 bases map to TRBD1. Trimming removed 8 bases from V and 5 bases from J; junction bases left unmatched: 6. There are 13 residues in the CDR3. Per germline, CDR1 MNHNS and CDR2 SASEGT.

The V and J genes are TRBV11-2 and TRBJ2-2, with D perhaps matching TRBD2 (5 bases). Trimming shortened V by 6 bases and J by 6 bases, and 8 bases separated the two germline ends. Germline CDR1 is SGHAT and CDR2 is FQNNGV. The CDR3 spans 12 residues. DNA of the CDR3: TGTGCCAGCAGAACTAGGGCCGGGGAGCTGTTTTTT. Translating gives CASRTRAGELFF.

The chain recombines TRBV7-9 with TRBJ1-2; D remains ambiguous. The V gene's germline CDR1 is SEHNR and CDR2 FQNEAQ (reference sequence). CDR3 length: 14 residues. V dropped 5 bases and J dropped 2 bases, with 12 bases sitting between them. CDR3 region: CASSGRGLNYGYTF. As DNA, the CDR3 is TGTGCCAGCAGCGGGAGAGGGCTGAACTATGGCTACACCTTC. The full variable domain, its missing parts supplied by reference TRBV7-9 and TRBJ1-2, is DTGVSQNPRHKITKRGQNVTFRCDPISEHNRLYWYRQTLGQGPEFLTYFQNEAQLEKSRLLSDRFSAERPKGSFSTLEIQRTEQGDSAMYLCASSGRGLNYGYTFGSGTRLTVV.

V usage is TRBV19 and J usage is TRBJ2-2; no clear D gene. The CDR3 runs 17 residues. CDR1 and CDR2 (germline): LNHDA, SQIVND (reference sequence). V shed 7 bases and J shed 3 bases, with 21 bases lying between them. In DNA, the CDR3 is TGTGCCAGTACTCCTCAGGTCCGAGACGGTTACACCGGGGAGCTGTTTTTT. Translated, it gives CASTPQVRDGYTGELFF.

The chain combines TRBV9 with TRBJ2-6; weak D call: TRBD2 (5 bases). The CDR3 is made up of 20 amino acids. V was pared by 3 bases and J by 4 bases, with 26 bases between. The germline CDR1 and CDR2 sequences are SGDLS and YYNGEE. CDR3 bases: TGTGCCAGCAGCGGGGCCTCGGGATCACAACCCCTGTGGGGGGCCAACGTCCTGACTTTC. Protein: CASSGASGSQPLWGANVLTF.

J is TRBJ2-1 and V is TRBV4-3, with a possible D match to TRBD2 (5 bases). This CDR3 region has 16 residues. Germline V gene data show CDR1 as LGHNA and CDR2 as YSLEER. Trimming pared 0 bases from V and 1 base from J, leaving 10 bases between. The CDR3 sequence: CASSQDPRGSYNEQFF. Here the CDR3 DNA reads TGCGCCAGCAGCCAAGATCCCCGGGGTTCCTACAATGAGCAGTTCTTC.

This chain links TRBV28 with TRBJ2-5, with D tentatively TRBD2 (5 bases). V was trimmed by 6 bases and J by 5 bases, leaving 16 bases between them. This CDR3 is built from 14 residues. Germline V lookup: CDR1 MDHEN, CDR2 SYDVKM. CDR3 DNA sequence: TGTGCCAGCAGGACCCACACCCCGGGGGAGACCCAGTACTTC. Its translation: CASRTHTPGETQYF.

V and J are TRBV27 and TRBJ2-5, with TRBD1 as a possible D gene (7 bases). The better agreement between TRBJ2-7 and the DNA end casts doubt on the J call. The CDR3 runs to 15 residues. The V gene's germline CDR1 is MNHEY and CDR2 SMNVEV (reference sequence). Here the CDR3 reads CASSWAGQNSYEQYF. CDR3 DNA: TGTGCCAGCAGTTGGGCGGGACAGAATTCCTACGAGCAGTACTTC.

As concerns this clone: The sample contains more than one DNA sequence encoding this CDR3. This chain uses TRBV7-2 with TRBJ1-1; TRBD1 agrees at 7 bases. J lost 1 base, V lost 5 bases, and 4 bases had no gene match. The CDR3 has 14 amino acids. The germline V gene has CDR1 SGHTA and CDR2 FQGNSA. This chain's CDR3 is CASSPRQGNTEAFF. Written as DNA, the CDR3 is TGTGCCAGCAGCCCAAGACAGGGGAACACTGAAGCTTTCTTT.

The chain combines TRBV7-9 with TRBJ2-3; 7 bases align to TRBD2. Germline V gives CDR1 SEHNR, CDR2 FQNEAQ (reference sequence). This CDR3 has 15 amino acids. V lost 5 bases and J lost 2; bases outside the gene matches: 7. In nucleotides, the CDR3 is TGTGCCAGCAGCCCAAGCGGGACTTACACAGATACGCAGTATTTT. Translated, it gives CASSPSGTYTDTQYF.

The chain links TRBV7-3 to TRBJ1-2; 8 bases map to TRBD1. J gave up 8 bases and V 4 bases, and 6 bases lay outside the gene matches. Germline values: CDR1 SGHTA, CDR2 FQGTGA. This CDR3 region has 13 residues. The CDR3 loop is CASSYDRGWGYTF. CDR3 sequence (DNA): TGTGCCAGCAGCTATGACAGGGGATGGGGCTACACCTTC. Complete variable domain (other parts from reference TRBV7-3 and TRBJ1-2): GAGVSQTPSNKVTEKGKYVELRCDPISGHTALYWYRQSLGQGPEFLIYFQGTGAADDSGLPNDRFFAVRPEGSVSTLKIQRTERGDSAVYLCASSYDRGWGYTFGSGTRLTVV.

This chain joins TRBV28 and TRBJ1-6; possible D gene TRBD1, 6 bases. This CDR3 is 17 amino acids long. V lost 3 bases, J lost 6 bases, and 18 bases lay in between. Germline CDR1 reads MDHEN; CDR2 reads SYDVKM. In DNA, the CDR3 is TGTGCCAGCAGTTTTTGGCAGGGGCGGCTACTTAATTCACCCCTCCACTTT. Amino acid sequence: CASSFWQGRLLNSPLHF.

The gene calls are TRBV14 and TRBJ2-7; D remains ambiguous. The CDR3 is 12 residues long. V lost 4 bases and J lost 0, with 4 bases in between. Germline V lookup: CDR1 SGHDN, CDR2 FVKESK. Here the CDR3 reads CASSLSSYEQYF. Written as DNA, the CDR3 is TGTGCCAGCAGCCTCTCCTCCTACGAGCAGTACTTC.

The chain employs TRBV27 and TRBJ2-5; the match to TRBD1 covers 7 bases. With V trimmed by 3 bases and J by 5 bases, 15 bases remained unmatched. Germline CDR1 MNHEY, CDR2 SMNVEV (reference sequence). The CDR3 is 17 amino acids. CDR3 coding DNA: TGTGCCAGCAGTTTGGGGTCTCGGACAGGTGGTGGGGAGACCCAGTACTTC. Translation: CASSLGSRTGGGETQYF.

The chain recombines TRBV6-5 with TRBJ2-2; D unresolved. Trimming stripped 1 base from V and 1 base from J, with 4 bases between. CDR3 length equals 14 residues. CDR1 and CDR2 (germline): MNHEY, SVGAGI. The CDR3: CASSYWQNTGELFF. The CDR3 region has the DNA TGTGCCAGCAGTTACTGGCAGAACACCGGGGAGCTGTTTTTT.

The chain uses TRBV13 and TRBJ2-7; 7 positions agree with TRBD1. This CDR3 contains 15 residues. Trimming removed 5 bases from V and 3 bases from J; junction bases left unmatched: 10. Germline V CDR1 and CDR2: PRHDT, FYEKMQ (reference sequence). This chain's CDR3 is CASSPRDRIYYEQYF. DNA for the CDR3: TGTGCCAGCAGCCCCCGGGACAGAATCTACTACGAGCAGTACTTC.